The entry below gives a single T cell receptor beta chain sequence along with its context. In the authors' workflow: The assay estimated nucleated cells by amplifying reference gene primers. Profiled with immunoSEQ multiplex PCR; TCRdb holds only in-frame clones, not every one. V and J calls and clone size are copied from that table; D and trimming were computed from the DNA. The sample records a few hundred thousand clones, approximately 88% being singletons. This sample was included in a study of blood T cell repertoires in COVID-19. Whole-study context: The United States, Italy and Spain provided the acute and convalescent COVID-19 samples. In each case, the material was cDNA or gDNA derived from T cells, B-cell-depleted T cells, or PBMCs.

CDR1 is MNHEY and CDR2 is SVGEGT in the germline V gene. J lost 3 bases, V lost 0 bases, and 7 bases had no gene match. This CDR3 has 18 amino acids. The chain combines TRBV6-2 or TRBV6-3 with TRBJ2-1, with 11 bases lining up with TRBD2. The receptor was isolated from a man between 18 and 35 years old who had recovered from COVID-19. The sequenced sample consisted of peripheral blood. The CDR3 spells CASSYSETGLADYNEQFF. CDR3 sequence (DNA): TGTGCCAGCAGTTACTCTGAAACGGGACTAGCGGACTACAATGAGCAGTTCTTC.